The 25 T cell receptor beta chains listed next were all sequenced from one sample in a study. Amplification of TRBV12-4/TRBJ1-2 clonotypes used adaptor-ligated barcode primers. TCRdb re-called the multiplex PCR reads with MiXCR, one entry per CDR3 protein. The repertoire includes 2,900 or so distinct CDR3 sequences, 4.5% to 5.5% of them detected once, and 10% to 11% sits in the top ten. Sequences were obtained from naive CD4+ T cells sorted from blood. Subset defined: naive CD4+ T cells, CD4+CD45RA+CD25-. The receptors originated from a female donor with breast cancer.

The CDR3 spells CASTQGQESGYTF. The CDR3 DNA sequence: TGTGCCAGCACCCAGGGACAGGAATCTGGCTACACCTTC. The rearrangement uses TRBV12-3 or TRBV12-4 and TRBJ1-2; 8 bases fit TRBD1. The CDR3 covers 13 residues. V shed 7 bases, J shed 7 bases, and the junction held 8 bases outside the gene matches.

By sample share, this clonotype is medium-sized (0.01 to 0.1%). The chain is built from TRBV12-3 or TRBV12-4 and TRBJ1-2; 7 nucleotides align to TRBD1. The ends lost 6 bases at V and 8 bases at J; junction bases unmatched: 6. The length of the CDR3 is 12 residues. The CDR3 sequence is CASSPTGSGYTF. In nucleotides, the CDR3 is TGTGCCAGCAGCCCGACAGGGAGCGGCTACACCTTC.

This clonotype is labeled as medium-sized. The V and J genes are TRBV12-3 or TRBV12-4 and TRBJ1-2, with 8 bases identical to TRBD1. With V trimmed by 5 bases and J by 8 bases, 13 bases remained unmatched. The CDR3 is made up of 15 amino acids. CDR3 nucleotides: TGTGCCAGCAGTCCGCAGGGACAGGAGGATTGGGGCTACACCTTC. Translating gives CASSPQGQEDWGYTF.

This clonotype is judged medium-sized. The V and J genes are TRBV12-3 or TRBV12-4 and TRBJ1-2; no clear D. CDR3 length equals 13 residues. V was trimmed by 5 bases and J by 4 bases, leaving 11 bases between them. Here the CDR3 DNA reads TGTGCCAGCAGTCTTGGACGGCTCTATGGCTACACCTTC. Translation gives CASSLGRLYGYTF.

By share, this clonotype ranks as medium-sized. The J gene is TRBJ1-2, the V gene TRBV12-3 or TRBV12-4; 7 bases are a match to TRBD1. After removal of 7 bases from V and 8 bases from J, the junction contained 10 bases not matched to a gene. This CDR3 contains 13 residues. CDR3 nucleotides: TGTGCCAGCACTCTCGACAGGGTTGGAGGCTACACCTTC. Translating it yields CASTLDRVGGYTF.

By sample share, this clonotype is medium-sized (0.01 to 0.1%). This sequence joins TRBV12-3 or TRBV12-4 and TRBJ1-2; D is ambiguous. Trimming took 1 base from V and 4 from J, leaving 7 bases between them. This CDR3 has 13 residues. The CDR3 loop reads CASSLVQLYGYTF. The DNA of the CDR3 is TGTGCCAGCAGTTTAGTGCAACTCTATGGCTACACCTTC.

This clonotype is judged medium-sized (0.01 to 0.1%). V usage is TRBV12-3 or TRBV12-4 and J usage is TRBJ1-2; a weak D match, TRBD1 (6 bases). This CDR3 contains 13 residues. The ends were cut back, 2 bases at V and 3 bases at J, with 7 bases in the middle. The CDR3 loop is CASSLQGYYGYTF. CDR3 DNA: TGTGCCAGCAGTTTACAGGGGTACTATGGCTACACCTTC.

Judged by abundance, this clonotype is medium-sized. The chain has TRBV12-3 or TRBV12-4 and TRBJ1-2; D is ambiguous. This CDR3 has 14 amino acids. Trimming pared 0 bases from V and 4 bases from J, leaving 9 bases between. The CDR3 loop is CASSLAHSSYGYTF. DNA for the CDR3: TGTGCCAGCAGTTTAGCGCATTCTTCCTATGGCTACACCTTC.

This clonotype is medium-sized. CDR3 in DNA: TGTGCCAGCAGCGCCCATAACTATGGCTACACCTTC. This encodes CASSAHNYGYTF. The chain combines TRBV12-3 or TRBV12-4 with TRBJ1-2; D ambiguous. Trimming removed 6 bases from V and 1 base from J, with 6 bases in between. The CDR3 extends over 12 amino acids.

This clonotype qualifies as medium-sized. The J gene is TRBJ1-2, the V gene TRBV12-3 or TRBV12-4, with a possible D match to TRBD1 (6 bases). This CDR3 region has 15 residues. V dropped 2 bases and J dropped 6 bases, with 16 bases sitting between them. The CDR3 bases are TGTGCCAGCAGTTTACCGAGTCCAGGGGAACATGGCTACACCTTC. Its protein product is CASSLPSPGEHGYTF.

By sample share, this clonotype is medium-sized. The chain couples TRBV12-3 or TRBV12-4 to TRBJ1-2; the match to TRBD1 covers 7 bases. This CDR3 region has 13 residues. V dropped 4 bases and J dropped 5; count of bases not matched to a gene: 4. DNA of the CDR3: TGTGCCAGCAGTTCGGACAGGCAATATGGCTACACCTTC. The encoded protein is CASSSDRQYGYTF.

In this sample, this clonotype is medium-sized. V and J are TRBV12-3 or TRBV12-4 and TRBJ1-2; no clear D gene. The CDR3 has 12 residues. Trimming took 7 bases from V and 2 from J, leaving 8 bases between them. The CDR3 is CASTEDNYGYTF. The CDR3 DNA reads as TGTGCCAGCACCGAGGACAACTATGGCTACACCTTC.

By share of the sample, this clonotype is medium-sized (0.01 to 0.1%). The chain has TRBV12-3 or TRBV12-4 and TRBJ1-2, with a weak D call TRBD1 (6 bases). With 5 bases removed from V and 3 bases from J, the gap between germline ends came to 10 bases. The CDR3 spans 13 residues. The CDR3 protein is CASSPSGDYGYTF. For the CDR3, the DNA is TGTGCCAGCAGTCCCTCAGGGGACTATGGCTACACCTTC.

This clonotype counts as medium-sized. CDR3 sequence: CASSLLRSLGYGYTF. Here the CDR3 DNA reads TGTGCCAGCAGTTTATTAAGGTCCCTAGGCTATGGCTACACCTTC. V is TRBV12-3 or TRBV12-4 and J is TRBJ1-2; no reliable D call. V was clipped by 2 bases and J by 4 bases, with 14 bases between them. This CDR3 is 15 amino acids long.

This clonotype is labeled medium-sized. The chain joins TRBV12-3 or TRBV12-4 to TRBJ1-2, with TRBD1 matching 9 bases. Trimming cost V 3 bases and J 5 bases; bases outside gene matches: 7. The CDR3 sequence is 15 residues long. The CDR3 bases are TGTGCCAGCAGTTTCACCAGGGACAGGGCTTATGGCTACACCTTC. Protein product: CASSFTRDRAYGYTF.

This clonotype has at least ten counts. The rearrangement uses TRBV12-3 or TRBV12-4 and TRBJ1-2; D gene uncertain. V was trimmed by 1 base and J by 1 base, leaving 10 bases between them. This CDR3 spans 15 amino acids. The CDR3 sequence is CASSLELRFNYGYTF. CDR3 in DNA: TGTGCCAGCAGTTTAGAACTCCGCTTTAACTATGGCTACACCTTC.

This clonotype is medium-sized (0.01 to 0.1%). This sequence joins TRBV12-3 or TRBV12-4 and TRBJ1-2; D unresolved. The CDR3 runs to 14 residues. Between the trimmed V and J ends, which lost 5 bases and 3 bases, there was a span of 13 bases. DNA of the CDR3: TGTGCCAGCAGTGGGAGACGGAACTACTATGGCTACACCTTC. This encodes CASSGRRNYYGYTF.

By frequency in the sample, this clonotype is medium-sized. V and J are TRBV12-3 or TRBV12-4 and TRBJ1-2; TRBD1 matches at 10 bases. V lost 5 bases, J lost 1 base, and 7 bases stayed unmatched. The CDR3 is 16 residues long. CDR3 coding DNA: TGTGCCAGCAGTCCGGGACAGGGGCGCGGTAACTATGGCTACACCTTC. Translating gives CASSPGQGRGNYGYTF.

This clonotype rates as medium-sized (0.01 to 0.1%). CDR3 amino acids: CASSSGTVYNYGYTF. Here the CDR3 DNA reads TGTGCCAGCAGTTCCGGGACCGTATATAACTATGGCTACACCTTC. The J gene is TRBJ1-2, the V gene TRBV12-3 or TRBV12-4; the D gene is possibly TRBD1 (5 bases). Trimming shortened V by 4 bases and J by 1 base, and 13 bases separated the two germline ends. The CDR3 covers 15 residues.

This clonotype is classed as medium-sized (0.01 to 0.1%). The CDR3 loop is CASGDYGYTF. Written as DNA, the CDR3 is TGTGCCAGCGGGGACTATGGCTACACCTTC. The chain uses TRBV12-3 or TRBV12-4 and TRBJ1-2, with D unclear. This CDR3 is built from 10 residues. Trimming shortened V by 8 bases and J by 3 bases, and 4 bases separated the two germline ends.

In this sample, this clonotype is medium-sized. This chain joins TRBV12-3 or TRBV12-4 and TRBJ1-2, with 8 bases fitting TRBD1. This CDR3 spans 13 amino acids. V dropped 6 bases and J dropped 7; count of bases not matched to a gene: 7. Written as DNA, the CDR3 is TGTGCCAGCAGAGAGACAGGGGTACCTGGCTACACCTTC. It specifies CASRETGVPGYTF.

This clonotype was seen a single time. This chain's CDR3 is CASKLGTNYGYTF. As DNA, the CDR3 is TGTGCCAGCAAACTAGGTACTAACTATGGCTACACCTTC. The J gene is TRBJ1-2, the V gene TRBV12-3 or TRBV12-4; D not certain. The V and J ends lost 7 bases and 0 bases respectively, with 9 bases between them. This CDR3 contains 13 residues.

By sample fraction, this clonotype is medium-sized. The chain is built from TRBV12-3 or TRBV12-4 and TRBJ1-2; D remains unclear. The CDR3 is 14 amino acids. Deletions cut 5 bases from V and 2 bases from J, with 12 bases between. The CDR3 DNA sequence: TGTGCCAGCAGTCCGTCGGGAAAGAACTATGGCTACACCTTC. Translation gives CASSPSGKNYGYTF.

As concerns this clonotype: A much larger clone differs by one base, so this may be a read error. Here the CDR3 DNA reads TGTGCCAGCACCTCGGATAAGAGCTATGTCTACACCTTC. Amino acid sequence: CASTSDKSYVYTF. The rearrangement uses TRBV12-3 or TRBV12-4 and TRBJ1-2; D remains ambiguous. The CDR3 totals 13 residues.

This clonotype is labeled as medium-sized. This sequence joins TRBV12-3 or TRBV12-4 and TRBJ1-2; possible D gene TRBD1, 5 bases. V lost 0 bases and J 3 bases, leaving 5 bases between the germline ends. The CDR3 runs 13 residues. The CDR3 here is CASSLARDYGYTF. In DNA, the CDR3 is TGTGCCAGCAGTTTAGCCAGGGACTATGGCTACACCTTC.